The 20 T cell receptor beta chains given below trace back to one sample, sequenced in a study of T cell responses to AZD1222 COVID-19 vaccine. The repertoire was sequenced with immunoSEQ multiplex PCR; TCRdb's copy has only in-frame clones and lacks some. In the table there are tens of thousands of clones, around 80% of which are singletons. The starting material was peripheral blood, obtained on day 0 of AZD1222 vaccination. The receptors stem from an adult in good health.

The CDR3 coding sequence is TGTGCCAGCAGGGTAGCGGTGAACACCGGGGAGCTGTTTTTT. It translates to CASRVAVNTGELFF. This sequence joins TRBV2 and TRBJ2-2; possibly TRBD2 for D (6 bases). The CDR3 is 14 residues long. The germline V and J ends were trimmed by 6 bases and 1 base, with 9 bases remaining between them. Germline-derived CDR1 and CDR2 are SNHLY and FYNNEI.

The chain employs TRBV5-4 and TRBJ2-7; D unclear. CDR1 is SGHNT, CDR2 YYREEE, per germline (reference sequence). Trimming stripped 4 bases from V and 1 base from J, with 12 bases between. This CDR3 is 14 amino acids long. Here the CDR3 reads CASSPAIRSYEQYF. The CDR3 DNA reads as TGTGCCAGCAGCCCGGCCATACGGTCCTACGAGCAGTACTTC.

V is TRBV28 and J is TRBJ2-1, with no clear D. CDR1 is MDHEN, CDR2 SYDVKM, per germline. V was shortened by 4 bases and J by 0 bases, with 16 bases between the two germline ends. This CDR3 spans 17 amino acids. In nucleotides, the CDR3 is TGTGCCAGCAGTTCTCCTACGACTCGGAGCTCCTACAATGAGCAGTTCTTC. The encoded protein is CASSSPTTRSSYNEQFF. The full variable domain, its missing parts supplied by reference TRBV28 and TRBJ2-1, is DVKVTQSSRYLVKRTGEKVFLECVQDMDHENMFWYRQDPGLGLRLIYFSYDVKMKEKGDIPEGYSVSREKKERFSLILESASTNQTSMYLCASSSPTTRSSYNEQFFGPGTRLTVL.

This chain uses TRBV19 with TRBJ1-1; D is perhaps TRBD1 (5 bases). V was trimmed by 3 bases and J by 5 bases, leaving 16 bases between them. The V gene's germline CDR1 is LNHDA and CDR2 SQIVND (reference sequence). The CDR3 covers 15 residues. This chain's CDR3 is CASSILMQGGTEAFF. The CDR3 DNA reads as TGTGCCAGTAGTATTCTAATGCAGGGTGGGACTGAAGCTTTCTTT.

V and J are TRBV3-1 (or the pseudogene TRBV3-2) and TRBJ2-3; perhaps TRBD2 as D (5 bases). This CDR3 has 13 amino acids. V lost 1 base and J lost 5, with 7 bases in between. Germline loops: CDR1 LGHDT, CDR2 YNNKEL (reference sequence). For the CDR3, the DNA is TGTGCCAGCAGCCAAGTCCGGGGAGATACGCAGTATTTT. Encoded protein: CASSQVRGDTQYF.

The chain carries TRBV28 and TRBJ2-4; D perhaps matches TRBD2 (5 bases). From germline, CDR1 is MDHEN and CDR2 SYDVKM. V lost 5 bases to trimming and J lost 7 bases, with 15 bases between them. CDR3 length: 14 residues. In nucleotides, the CDR3 is TGTGCCAGCAGTGTTAGCGTTGGTGGGAACATTCAGTACTTC. Its translation: CASSVSVGGNIQYF.

This clone was counted at least ten times. The chain couples TRBV5-5 to TRBJ1-6; D is undetermined. V dropped 0 bases and J dropped 10 bases, with 8 bases sitting between them. The CDR3 is 13 residues long. The germline CDR1 and CDR2 sequences are SGHKS and YYEKEE (reference sequence). The chain's CDR3 is CASSLALGSPLHF. CDR3 nucleotide sequence: TGTGCCAGCAGCTTGGCCCTGGGATCACCCCTCCACTTT. The full variable domain, with the rest looked up from reference TRBV5-5 and TRBJ1-6, is DAGVTQSPTHLIKTRGQQVTLRCSPISGHKSVSWYQQVLGQGPQFIFQYYEKEERGRGNFPDRFSARQFPNYSSELNVNALLLGDSALYLCASSLALGSPLHFGNGTRLTVT.

The V and J genes are TRBV29-1 and TRBJ2-4; the match to TRBD1 covers 9 bases. The length of the CDR3 is 13 residues. Germline values: CDR1 SQVTM, CDR2 ANQGSEA. After removal of 6 bases from V and 9 bases from J, the junction contained 9 bases not matched to a gene. In nucleotides, the CDR3 is TGCAGCGTCGATACGACAGGGGGGAGCATTCAGTACTTC. This translates into CSVDTTGGSIQYF.

The chain couples TRBV15 to TRBJ2-2, with a tentative D call TRBD1 (5 bases). The CDR3 is 16 amino acids. The germline gives CDR1 LNHNV, CDR2 YYDKDF (reference sequence). The CDR3 nucleotides read TGTGCAACAACGCGGTCCAAGGGGCCGATCCCCGGGGAGCTGTTTTTT. Protein: CATTRSKGPIPGELFF. Full variable domain (remainder filled in from reference TRBV15 and TRBJ2-2): DAMVIQNPRYQVTQFGKPVTLSCSQTLNHNVMYWYQQKSSQAPKLLFHYYDKDFNNEADTPDNFQSRRPNTSFCFLDIRSPGLGDTAMYLCATTRSKGPIPGELFFGEGSRLTVL.

The chain couples TRBV28 to TRBJ1-2, with 7 bases lining up with TRBD1. Trimming took 6 bases from V and 6 from J; bases not matched to a gene: 4. This CDR3 has 12 residues. Per the germline V gene, CDR1 is MDHEN and CDR2 is SYDVKM. CDR3 DNA sequence: TGTGCCAGCAGAACAGGGGACGATGGCTACACCTTC. It encodes CASRTGDDGYTF.

The chain is built from TRBV4-3 and TRBJ2-7; a weak D match, TRBD2 (6 bases). The CDR3 length is 15 residues. V was cut by 0 bases and J by 2 bases, with 11 bases left in between. Germline CDR1 LGHNA, CDR2 YSLEER. The CDR3 loop reads CASSQERWGAYEQYF. The CDR3 DNA reads TGCGCCAGCAGCCAAGAACGGTGGGGGGCCTACGAGCAGTACTTC.

CDR3 protein: CSVGTSGKAGEQYF. For the CDR3, the DNA is TGCAGCGTAGGGACTAGCGGGAAAGCCGGAGAGCAGTACTTC. The rearrangement links TRBV29-1 to TRBJ2-7; the match to TRBD2 covers 13 bases. Per the germline V gene, CDR1 is SQVTM and CDR2 is ANQGSEA. V gave up 6 bases and J gave up 7 bases; unmatched junction bases: 9. The CDR3 contains 14 residues.

This chain links TRBV29-1 with TRBJ1-1, with a tentative D call TRBD1 (5 bases). The germline V gene encodes CDR1 SQVTM and CDR2 ANQGSEA. This CDR3 contains 13 residues. Trimming removed 4 bases at V and 5 bases at J, with 14 bases between. The CDR3 coding sequence is TGCAGCGTTGGAGGCAGGGTAGGGACTGAAGCTTTCTTT. Protein: CSVGGRVGTEAFF.

This clone came up a few times. V is TRBV27 and J is TRBJ1-4; the D gene is possibly TRBD1 (5 bases). The CDR3 spans 18 residues. Germline V lookup: CDR1 MNHEY, CDR2 SMNVEV (reference sequence). With 5 bases removed from V and 4 bases from J, the gap between germline ends came to 23 bases. In DNA form, the CDR3 reads TGTGCCAGCAGTCCTAATCCCTGGGGGGGGGTTTTTAATGAAAAACTGTTTTTT. Translation gives CASSPNPWGGVFNEKLFF.

This sequence joins TRBV11-1 and TRBJ2-5, with 14 positions matching TRBD2. The V gene end was trimmed by 5 bases and the J gene end by 5 bases; junction bases not matched to a gene: 4. The CDR3 has 15 amino acids. CDR1 is SGHAT, CDR2 FQDESV, per germline (reference sequence). The CDR3 loop reads CASSEGLAGVETQYF. The DNA of the CDR3 is TGTGCCAGCAGCGAGGGACTAGCGGGAGTGGAGACCCAGTACTTC.

This clone appeared a few times. V gene TRBV19 combines with J gene TRBJ2-7; 10 bases map to TRBD1. Germline loops: CDR1 LNHDA, CDR2 SQIVND (reference sequence). V was clipped by 6 bases and J by 4 bases; unmatched bases: 6. CDR3 length equals 14 residues. The CDR3 loop reads CASRPDRGRYEQYF. The CDR3 DNA reads as TGTGCCAGTAGGCCCGACAGGGGGCGTTACGAGCAGTACTTC.

The V and J genes are TRBV5-4 and TRBJ2-1; 8 positions agree with TRBD2. The CDR3 spans 16 residues. J was trimmed by 2 bases and V by 3 bases; bases with no gene match: 7. Per germline, CDR1 SGHNT and CDR2 YYREEE (reference sequence). CDR3 nucleotide sequence: TGTGCCAGCAGCTCGGGGGCGGGACTAGCCTACAATGAGCAGTTCTTC. Encoded protein: CASSSGAGLAYNEQFF.

This clone occurred once. The V gene is TRBV20-1, the J gene TRBJ1-2; maybe TRBD1 (5 bases). V lost 3 bases, J lost 4 bases, and 15 bases lay in between. Germline-derived CDR1 and CDR2 are DFQATT and SNEGSKA (reference sequence). The CDR3 covers 14 residues. In DNA, the CDR3 is TGCAGTGCTAGTACTCAGGGCTTTGGCTATGGCTACACCTTC. Its translation is CSASTQGFGYGYTF.

This clone was detected a few times. The V and J genes are TRBV28 and TRBJ1-3; a possible D gene is TRBD1 (6 bases). This CDR3 contains 18 residues. Germline CDR1 and CDR2: MDHEN and SYDVKM. Trimming took off 10 bases at V and 1 base at J, with 26 bases between the two ends. In DNA form, the CDR3 reads TGTGCCACCGGAGGGAGGGGGGCCAGTCTTCTGTCTGGAAACACCATATATTTT. Residues: CATGGRGASLLSGNTIYF.

This clone showed up just a few times. The chain recombines TRBV7-2 with TRBJ2-1, with 10 positions matching TRBD1. V was pared by 3 bases and J by 2 bases, with 1 base of the junction left unmatched. Germline loops: CDR1 SGHTA, CDR2 FQGNSA. The CDR3 totals 15 residues. CDR3 bases: TGTGCCAGCAGCTTCGACAGGGGGCCCTACAATGAGCAGTTCTTC. Translation gives CASSFDRGPYNEQFF.